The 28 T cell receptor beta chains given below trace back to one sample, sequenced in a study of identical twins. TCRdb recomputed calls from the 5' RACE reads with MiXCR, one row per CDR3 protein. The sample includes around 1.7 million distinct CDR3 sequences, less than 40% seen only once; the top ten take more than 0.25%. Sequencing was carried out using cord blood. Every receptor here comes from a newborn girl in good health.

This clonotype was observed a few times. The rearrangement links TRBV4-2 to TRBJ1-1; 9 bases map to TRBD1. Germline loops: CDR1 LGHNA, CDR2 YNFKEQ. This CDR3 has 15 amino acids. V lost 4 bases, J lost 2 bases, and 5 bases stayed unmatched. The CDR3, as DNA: TGTGCCAGCAGCCTGGACAGGGGTGATAACACTGAAGCTTTCTTT. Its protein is CASSLDRGDNTEAFF.

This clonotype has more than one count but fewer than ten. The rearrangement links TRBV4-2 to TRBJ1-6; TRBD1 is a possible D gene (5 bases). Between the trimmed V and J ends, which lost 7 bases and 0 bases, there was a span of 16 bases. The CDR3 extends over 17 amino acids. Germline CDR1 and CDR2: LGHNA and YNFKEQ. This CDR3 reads CASKNLGESSYNSPLHF. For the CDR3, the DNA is TGTGCCAGCAAAAATTTAGGGGAGAGCTCCTATAATTCACCCCTCCACTTT.

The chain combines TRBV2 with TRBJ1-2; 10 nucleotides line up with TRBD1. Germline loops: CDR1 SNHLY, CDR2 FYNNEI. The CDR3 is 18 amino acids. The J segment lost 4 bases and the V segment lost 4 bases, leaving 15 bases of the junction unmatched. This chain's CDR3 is CASSGWGQGRGKVYGYTF. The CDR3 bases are TGTGCCAGCAGTGGCTGGGGACAGGGGAGGGGGAAGGTCTATGGCTACACCTTC.

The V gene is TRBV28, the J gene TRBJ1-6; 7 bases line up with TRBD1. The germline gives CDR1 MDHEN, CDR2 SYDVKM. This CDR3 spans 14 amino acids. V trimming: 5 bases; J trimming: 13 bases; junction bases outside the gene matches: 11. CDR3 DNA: TGTGCCAGCAGTCCCTCCCGACAGGGAAGTCCCCTCCACTTT. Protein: CASSPSRQGSPLHF.

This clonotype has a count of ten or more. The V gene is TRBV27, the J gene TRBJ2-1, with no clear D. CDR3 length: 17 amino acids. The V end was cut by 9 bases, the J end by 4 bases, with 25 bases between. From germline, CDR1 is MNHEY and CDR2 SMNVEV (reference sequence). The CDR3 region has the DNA TGTGCCAGTTCCCGGCAGGTAAACCGTAATTTATACAATGAGCAGTTCTTC. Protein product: CASSRQVNRNLYNEQFF.

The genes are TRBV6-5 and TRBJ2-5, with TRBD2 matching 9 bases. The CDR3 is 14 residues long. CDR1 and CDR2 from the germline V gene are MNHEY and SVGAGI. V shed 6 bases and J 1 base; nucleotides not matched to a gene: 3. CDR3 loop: CASRLAGSQETQYF. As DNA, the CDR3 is TGTGCCAGCAGGCTAGCGGGGTCCCAAGAGACCCAGTACTTC.

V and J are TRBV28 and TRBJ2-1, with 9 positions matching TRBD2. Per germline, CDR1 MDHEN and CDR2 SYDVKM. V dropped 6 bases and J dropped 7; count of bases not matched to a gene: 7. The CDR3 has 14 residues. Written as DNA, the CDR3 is TGTGCCAGCAGGTCAGCGGGAGGCTCAAATGAGCAGTTCTTC. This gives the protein CASRSAGGSNEQFF.

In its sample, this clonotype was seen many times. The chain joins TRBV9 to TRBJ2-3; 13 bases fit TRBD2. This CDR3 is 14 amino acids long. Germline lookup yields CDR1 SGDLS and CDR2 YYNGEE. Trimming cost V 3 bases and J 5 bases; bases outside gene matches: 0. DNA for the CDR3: TGTGCCAGCAGCGGGACTAGCGGGAGAGATACGCAGTATTTT. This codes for CASSGTSGRDTQYF.

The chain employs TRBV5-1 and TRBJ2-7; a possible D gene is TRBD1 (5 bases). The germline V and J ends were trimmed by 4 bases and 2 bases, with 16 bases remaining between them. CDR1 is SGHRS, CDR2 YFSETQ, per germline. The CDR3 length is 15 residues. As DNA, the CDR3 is TGCGCCAGCAGCCGGACCAAGACGACAGCCTACGAGCAGTACTTC. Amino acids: CASSRTKTTAYEQYF.

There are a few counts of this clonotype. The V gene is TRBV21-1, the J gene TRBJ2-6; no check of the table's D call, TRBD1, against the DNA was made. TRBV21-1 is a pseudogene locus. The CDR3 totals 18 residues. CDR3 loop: CASSPPGQAPSGANVLTF. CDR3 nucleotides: TGTGCCAGCAGCCCGCCGGGACAGGCTCCCTCTGGGGCCAACGTCCTGACTTTC.

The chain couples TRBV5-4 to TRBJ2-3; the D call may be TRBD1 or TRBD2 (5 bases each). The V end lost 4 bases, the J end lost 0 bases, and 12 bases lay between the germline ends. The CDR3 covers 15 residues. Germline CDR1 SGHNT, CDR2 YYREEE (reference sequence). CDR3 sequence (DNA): TGTGCCAGCAGCCCTGGGGCTAGCAGCACAGATACGCAGTATTTT. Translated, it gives CASSPGASSTDTQYF. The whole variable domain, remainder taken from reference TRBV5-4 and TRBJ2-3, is ETGVTQSPTHLIKTRGQQVTLRCSSQSGHNTVSWYQQALGQGPQFIFQYYREEENGRGNFPPRFSGLQFPNYSSELNVNALELDDSALYLCASSPGASSTDTQYFGPGTRLTVL.

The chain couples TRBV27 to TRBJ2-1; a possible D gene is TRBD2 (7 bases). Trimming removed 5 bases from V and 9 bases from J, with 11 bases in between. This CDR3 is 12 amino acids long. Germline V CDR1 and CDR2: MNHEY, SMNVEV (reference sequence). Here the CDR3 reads CASSRGGSEQFF. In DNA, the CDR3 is TGTGCCAGCAGTAGGGGGGGCAGTGAGCAGTTCTTC.

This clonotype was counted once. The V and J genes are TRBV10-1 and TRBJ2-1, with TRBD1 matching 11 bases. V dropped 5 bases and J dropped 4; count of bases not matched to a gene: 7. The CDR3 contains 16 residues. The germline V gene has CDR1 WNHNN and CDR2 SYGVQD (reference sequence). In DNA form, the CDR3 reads TGCGCCAGCAGTCCGGACAGGGGGCCAAAGTACAATGAGCAGTTCTTC. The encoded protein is CASSPDRGPKYNEQFF.

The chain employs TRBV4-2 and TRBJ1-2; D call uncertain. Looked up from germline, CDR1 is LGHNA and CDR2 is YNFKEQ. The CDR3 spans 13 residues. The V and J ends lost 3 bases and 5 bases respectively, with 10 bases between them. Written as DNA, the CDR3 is TGTGCCAGCAGCCAGGGAGCTCAGTATGGCTACACCTTC. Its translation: CASSQGAQYGYTF.

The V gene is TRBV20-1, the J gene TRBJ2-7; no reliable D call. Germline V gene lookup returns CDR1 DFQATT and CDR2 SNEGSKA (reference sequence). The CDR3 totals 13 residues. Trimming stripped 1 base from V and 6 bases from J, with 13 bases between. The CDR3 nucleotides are TGCAGTGCTAGAGTTGTCTTCGCCGGCGAGCAGTACTTC. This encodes CSARVVFAGEQYF.

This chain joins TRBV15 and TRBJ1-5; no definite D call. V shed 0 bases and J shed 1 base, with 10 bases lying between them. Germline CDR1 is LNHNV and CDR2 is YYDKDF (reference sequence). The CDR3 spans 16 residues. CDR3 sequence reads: CATSRDSGLSNQPQHF. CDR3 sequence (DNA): TGTGCCACCAGCAGAGATTCCGGATTAAGCAATCAGCCCCAGCATTTT.

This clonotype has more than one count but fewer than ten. CDR3 loop: CSARASGGYEQYF. The CDR3 nucleotides read TGCAGTGCTAGAGCCAGCGGGGGGTACGAGCAGTACTTC. The chain is built from TRBV20-1 and TRBJ2-7; 9 positions agree with TRBD2. J gave up 4 bases and V 1 base, and 2 bases lay outside the gene matches. In germline, CDR1 is DFQATT, CDR2 SNEGSKA (reference sequence). The CDR3 contains 13 residues.

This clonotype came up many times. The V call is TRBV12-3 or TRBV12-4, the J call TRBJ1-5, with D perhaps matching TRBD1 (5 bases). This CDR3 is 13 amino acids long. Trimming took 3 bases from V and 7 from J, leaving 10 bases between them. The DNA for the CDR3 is TGTGCCAGCAGTTTTACGGGGGTCCAGCCCCAGCATTTT. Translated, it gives CASSFTGVQPQHF.

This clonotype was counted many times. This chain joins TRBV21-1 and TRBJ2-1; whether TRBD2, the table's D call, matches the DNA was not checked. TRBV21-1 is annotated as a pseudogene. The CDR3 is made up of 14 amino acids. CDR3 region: CASSPPLVHNEQFF. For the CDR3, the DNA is TGTGCCAGCAGCCCACCACTAGTACACAATGAGCAGTTCTTC.

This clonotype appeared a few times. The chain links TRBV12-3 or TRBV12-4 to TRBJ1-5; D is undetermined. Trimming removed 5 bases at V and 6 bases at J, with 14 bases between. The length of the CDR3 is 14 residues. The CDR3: CASSITARGQPQHF. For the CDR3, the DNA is TGTGCCAGCAGTATCACAGCGCGTGGTCAGCCCCAGCATTTT.

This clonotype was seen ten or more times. CDR3 residues: CSGNRGNNEQFF. CDR3 DNA sequence: TGCAGCGGTAACAGGGGGAACAATGAGCAGTTCTTC. The gene calls are TRBV29-1 and TRBJ2-1, with TRBD1 matching 8 bases. CDR3 length: 12 residues. Per germline, CDR1 SQVTM and CDR2 ANQGSEA. V lost 7 bases, J lost 5 bases, and 4 bases stayed unmatched.

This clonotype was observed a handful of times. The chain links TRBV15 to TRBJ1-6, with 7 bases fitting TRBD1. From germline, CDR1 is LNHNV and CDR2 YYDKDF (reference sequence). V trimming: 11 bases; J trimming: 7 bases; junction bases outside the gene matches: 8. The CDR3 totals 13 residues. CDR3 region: CALRDSPNSPLHF. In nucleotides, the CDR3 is TGTGCCCTCCGGGACAGTCCAAATTCACCCCTCCACTTT.

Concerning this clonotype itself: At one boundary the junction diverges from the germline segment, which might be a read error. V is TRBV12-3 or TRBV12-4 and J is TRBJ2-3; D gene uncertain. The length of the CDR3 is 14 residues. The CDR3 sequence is CANSHPKARDTQYF. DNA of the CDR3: TGTGCCAACAGTCACCCTAAGGCGAGGGATACGCAGTATTTT.

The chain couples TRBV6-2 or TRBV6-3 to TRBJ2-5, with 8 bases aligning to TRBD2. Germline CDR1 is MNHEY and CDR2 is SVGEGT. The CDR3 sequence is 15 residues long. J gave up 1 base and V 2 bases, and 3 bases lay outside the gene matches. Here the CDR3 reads CASSYHTSGQETQYF. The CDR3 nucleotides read TGTGCCAGCAGTTACCATACTAGCGGCCAAGAGACCCAGTACTTC.

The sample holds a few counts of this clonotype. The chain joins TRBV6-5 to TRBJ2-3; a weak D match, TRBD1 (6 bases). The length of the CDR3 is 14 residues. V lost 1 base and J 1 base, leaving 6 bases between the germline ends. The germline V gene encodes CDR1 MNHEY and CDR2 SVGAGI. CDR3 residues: CASSYWTGTDTQYF. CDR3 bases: TGTGCCAGCAGTTACTGGACAGGCACAGATACGCAGTATTTT.

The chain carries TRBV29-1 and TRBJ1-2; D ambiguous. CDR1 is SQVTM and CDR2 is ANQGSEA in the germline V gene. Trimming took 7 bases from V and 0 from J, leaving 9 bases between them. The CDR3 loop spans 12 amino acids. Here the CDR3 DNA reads TGCAGCGGGATTCTCCCTAACTATGGCTACACCTTC. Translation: CSGILPNYGYTF.

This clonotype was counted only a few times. The CDR3 protein is CASSLTGLAGSEQFF. The DNA of the CDR3 is TGTGCCAGCAGCTTAACGGGACTAGCGGGAAGTGAGCAGTTCTTC. This chain links TRBV7-9 with TRBJ2-1; 13 nucleotides agree with TRBD2. The CDR3 spans 15 residues. V shed 2 bases and J 9 bases; nucleotides not matched to a gene: 4. Germline loops: CDR1 SEHNR, CDR2 FQNEAQ (reference sequence).

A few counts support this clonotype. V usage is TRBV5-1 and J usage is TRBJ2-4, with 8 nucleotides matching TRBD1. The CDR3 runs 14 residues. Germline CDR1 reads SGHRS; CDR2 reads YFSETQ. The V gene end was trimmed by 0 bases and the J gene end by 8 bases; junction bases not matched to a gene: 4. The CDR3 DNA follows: TGCGCCAGCAGCTTGGGACCGACAGGGGACATTCAGTACTTC. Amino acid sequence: CASSLGPTGDIQYF.